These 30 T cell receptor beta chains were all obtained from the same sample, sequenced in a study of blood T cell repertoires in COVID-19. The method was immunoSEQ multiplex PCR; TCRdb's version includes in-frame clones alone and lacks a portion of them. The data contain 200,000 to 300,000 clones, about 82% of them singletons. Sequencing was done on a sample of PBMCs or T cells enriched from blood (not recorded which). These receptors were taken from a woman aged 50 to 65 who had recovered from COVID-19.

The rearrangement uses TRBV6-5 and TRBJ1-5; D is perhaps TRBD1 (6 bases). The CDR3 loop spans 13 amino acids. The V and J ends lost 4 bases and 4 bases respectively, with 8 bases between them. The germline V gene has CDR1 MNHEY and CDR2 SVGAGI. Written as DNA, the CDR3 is TGTGCCAGCAGTTCCACAGGGAATCAGCCCCAGCATTTT. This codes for CASSSTGNQPQHF.

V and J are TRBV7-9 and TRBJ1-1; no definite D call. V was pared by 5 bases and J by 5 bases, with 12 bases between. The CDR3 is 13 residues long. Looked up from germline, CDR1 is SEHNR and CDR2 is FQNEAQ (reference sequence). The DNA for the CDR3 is TGTGCCAGCAGCCGGGAAACGATTACTGAAGCTTTCTTT. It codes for CASSRETITEAFF.

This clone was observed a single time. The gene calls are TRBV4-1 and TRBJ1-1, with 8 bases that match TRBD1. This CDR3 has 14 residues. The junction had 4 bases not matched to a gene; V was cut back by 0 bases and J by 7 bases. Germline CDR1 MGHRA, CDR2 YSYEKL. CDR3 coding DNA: TGCGCCAGCAGCCAAGAGGCAGACAGGGGTGAAGCTTTCTTT. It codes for CASSQEADRGEAFF.

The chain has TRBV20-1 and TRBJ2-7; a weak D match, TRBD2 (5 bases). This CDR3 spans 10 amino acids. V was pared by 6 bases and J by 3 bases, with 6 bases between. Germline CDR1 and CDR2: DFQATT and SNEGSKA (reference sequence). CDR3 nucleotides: TGCAGTGCCGGGGACTACGAGCAGTACTTC. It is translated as CSAGDYEQYF.

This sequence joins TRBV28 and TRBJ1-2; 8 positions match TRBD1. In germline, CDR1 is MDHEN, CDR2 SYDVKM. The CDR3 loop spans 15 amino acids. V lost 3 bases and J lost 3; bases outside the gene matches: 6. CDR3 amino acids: CASSLAGTGYYGYTF. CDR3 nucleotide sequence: TGTGCCAGCAGTTTGGCCGGGACAGGCTACTATGGCTACACCTTC.

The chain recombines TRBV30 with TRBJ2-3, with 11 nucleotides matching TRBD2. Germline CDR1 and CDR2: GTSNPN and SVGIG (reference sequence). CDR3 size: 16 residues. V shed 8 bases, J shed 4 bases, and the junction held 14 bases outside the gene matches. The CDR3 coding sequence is TGTGCCGGGTCGACTAGCGGGATCGGGCCAGCAGATACGCAGTATTTT. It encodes CAGSTSGIGPADTQYF.

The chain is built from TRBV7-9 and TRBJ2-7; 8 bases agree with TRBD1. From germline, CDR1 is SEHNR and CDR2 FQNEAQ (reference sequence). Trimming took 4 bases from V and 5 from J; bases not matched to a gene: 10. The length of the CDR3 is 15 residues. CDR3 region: CASSSRDRWNNEQYF. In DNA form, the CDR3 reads TGTGCCAGCAGCTCACGGGACAGGTGGAACAACGAGCAGTACTTC.

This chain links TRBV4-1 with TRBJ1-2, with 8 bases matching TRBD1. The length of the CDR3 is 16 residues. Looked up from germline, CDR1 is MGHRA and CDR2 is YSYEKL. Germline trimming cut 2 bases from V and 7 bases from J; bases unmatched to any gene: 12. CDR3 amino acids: CASSQPVADRGGGYTF. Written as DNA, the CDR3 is TGCGCCAGCAGCCAACCTGTGGCCGACAGGGGAGGTGGCTACACCTTC.

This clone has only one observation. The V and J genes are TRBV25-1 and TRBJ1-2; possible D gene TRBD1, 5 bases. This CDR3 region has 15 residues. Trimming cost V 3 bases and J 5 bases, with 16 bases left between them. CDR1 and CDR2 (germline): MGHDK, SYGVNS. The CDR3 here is CASSDARHGGYGYTF. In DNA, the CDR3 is TGTGCCAGCAGTGACGCACGGCACGGGGGTTATGGCTACACCTTC.

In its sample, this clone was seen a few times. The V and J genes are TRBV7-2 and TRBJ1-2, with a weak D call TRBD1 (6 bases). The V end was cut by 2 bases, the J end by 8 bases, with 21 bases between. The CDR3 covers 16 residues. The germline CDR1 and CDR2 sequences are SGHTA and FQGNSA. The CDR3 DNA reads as TGTGCCAGCAGCTTATTCGACACAGGGAATTCGCGGGGCTACACCTTC. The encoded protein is CASSLFDTGNSRGYTF.

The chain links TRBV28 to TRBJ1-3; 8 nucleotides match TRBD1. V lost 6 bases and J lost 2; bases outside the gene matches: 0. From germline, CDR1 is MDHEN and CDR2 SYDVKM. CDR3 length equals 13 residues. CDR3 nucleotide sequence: TGTGCCAGCAGGGACAGGGCTGGAAACACCATATATTTT. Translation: CASRDRAGNTIYF.

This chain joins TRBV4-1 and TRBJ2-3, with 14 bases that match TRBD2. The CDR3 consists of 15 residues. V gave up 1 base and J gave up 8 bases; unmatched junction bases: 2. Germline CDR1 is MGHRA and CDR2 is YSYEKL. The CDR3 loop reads CASSQGLAGGGTQYF. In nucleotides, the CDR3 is TGCGCCAGCAGCCAAGGACTAGCGGGGGGGGGTACGCAGTATTTT.

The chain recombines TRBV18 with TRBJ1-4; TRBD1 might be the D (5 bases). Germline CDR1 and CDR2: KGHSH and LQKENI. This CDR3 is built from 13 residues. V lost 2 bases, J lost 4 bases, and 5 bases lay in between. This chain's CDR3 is CASSPDSNEKLFF. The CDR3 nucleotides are TGTGCCAGCTCACCAGACAGTAATGAAAAACTGTTTTTT.

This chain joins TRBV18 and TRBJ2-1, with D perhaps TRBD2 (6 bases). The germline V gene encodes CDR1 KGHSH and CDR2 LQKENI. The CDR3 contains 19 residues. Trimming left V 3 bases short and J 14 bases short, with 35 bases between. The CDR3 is CASSPRILAPGGAVVREFF. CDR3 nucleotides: TGTGCCAGCTCACCGCGTATACTAGCTCCCGGTGGTGCGGTGGTGAGAGAGTTCTTC.

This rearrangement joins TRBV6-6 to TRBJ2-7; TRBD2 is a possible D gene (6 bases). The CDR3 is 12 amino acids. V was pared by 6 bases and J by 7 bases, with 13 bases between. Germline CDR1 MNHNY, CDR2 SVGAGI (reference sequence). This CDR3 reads CASRSWGVEQYF. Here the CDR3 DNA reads TGTGCCAGCAGGAGTTGGGGGGTTGAGCAGTACTTC.

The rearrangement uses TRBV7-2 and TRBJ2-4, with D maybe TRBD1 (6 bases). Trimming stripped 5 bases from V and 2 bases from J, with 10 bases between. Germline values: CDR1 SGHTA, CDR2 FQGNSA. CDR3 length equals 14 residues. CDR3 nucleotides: TGTGCCAGCAGCACAGGGTCTTCCAAAAACATTCAGTACTTC. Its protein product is CASSTGSSKNIQYF.

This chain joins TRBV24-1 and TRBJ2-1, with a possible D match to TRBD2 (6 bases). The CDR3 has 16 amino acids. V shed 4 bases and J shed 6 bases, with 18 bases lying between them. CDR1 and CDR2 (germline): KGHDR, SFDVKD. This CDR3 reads CATSDPSGARGNEQFF. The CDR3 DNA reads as TGTGCCACCAGTGACCCGTCGGGAGCCCGGGGCAATGAGCAGTTCTTC.

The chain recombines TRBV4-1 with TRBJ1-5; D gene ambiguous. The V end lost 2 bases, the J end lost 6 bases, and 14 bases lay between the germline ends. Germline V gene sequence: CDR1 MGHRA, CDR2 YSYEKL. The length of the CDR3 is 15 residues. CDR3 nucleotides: TGCGCCAGCAGCCAACACGGGATTCTTGGTCAGCCCCAGCATTTT. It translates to CASSQHGILGQPQHF.

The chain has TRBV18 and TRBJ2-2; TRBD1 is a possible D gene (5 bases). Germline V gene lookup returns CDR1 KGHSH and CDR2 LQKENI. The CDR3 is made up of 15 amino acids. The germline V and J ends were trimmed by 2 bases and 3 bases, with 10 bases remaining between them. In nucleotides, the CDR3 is TGTGCCAGCTCACCAGGCAGGGCCGACACCGGGGAGCTGTTTTTT. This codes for CASSPGRADTGELFF.

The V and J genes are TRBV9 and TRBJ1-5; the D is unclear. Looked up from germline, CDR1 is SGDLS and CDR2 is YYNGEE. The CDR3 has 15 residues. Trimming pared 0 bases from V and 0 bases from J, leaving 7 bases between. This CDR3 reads CASSVGQNSNQPQHF. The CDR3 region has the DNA TGTGCCAGCAGCGTAGGCCAGAATAGCAATCAGCCCCAGCATTTT.

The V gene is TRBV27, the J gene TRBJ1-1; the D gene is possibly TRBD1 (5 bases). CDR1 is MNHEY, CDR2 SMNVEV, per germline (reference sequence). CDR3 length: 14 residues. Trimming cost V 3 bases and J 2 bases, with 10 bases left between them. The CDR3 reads CASSFNRPNTEAFF. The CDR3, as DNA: TGTGCCAGCAGTTTTAACAGGCCAAACACTGAAGCTTTCTTT.

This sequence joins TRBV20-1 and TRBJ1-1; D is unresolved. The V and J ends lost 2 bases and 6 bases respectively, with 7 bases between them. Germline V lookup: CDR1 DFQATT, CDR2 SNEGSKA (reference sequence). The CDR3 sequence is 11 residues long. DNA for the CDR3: TGCAGTGCTAGACAAAGAGCTGAAGCTTTCTTT. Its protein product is CSARQRAEAFF.

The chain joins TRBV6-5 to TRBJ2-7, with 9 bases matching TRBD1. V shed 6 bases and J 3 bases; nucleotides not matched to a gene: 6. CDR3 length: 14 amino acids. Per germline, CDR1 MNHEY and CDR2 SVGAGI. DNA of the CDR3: TGTGCCAGCAGAGAGCCGGGACAGGGCTACGAGCAGTACTTC. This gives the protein CASREPGQGYEQYF.

DNA for the CDR3: TGTGCCACCAGCAGTAACAGGGCGCGCACTGAAGCTTTCTTT. It translates to CATSSNRARTEAFF. The chain employs TRBV15 and TRBJ1-1, with D maybe TRBD1 (6 bases). CDR1 is LNHNV and CDR2 is YYDKDF in the germline V gene (reference sequence). This CDR3 is 14 amino acids long. Trimming took off 3 bases at V and 4 bases at J, with 12 bases between the two ends.

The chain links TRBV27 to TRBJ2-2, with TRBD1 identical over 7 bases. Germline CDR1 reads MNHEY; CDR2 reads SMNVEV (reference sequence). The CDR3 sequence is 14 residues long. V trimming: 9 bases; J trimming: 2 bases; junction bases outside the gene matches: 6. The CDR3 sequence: CARTGRRNTGELFF. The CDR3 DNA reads TGTGCCAGGACAGGGAGACGAAACACCGGGGAGCTGTTTTTT.

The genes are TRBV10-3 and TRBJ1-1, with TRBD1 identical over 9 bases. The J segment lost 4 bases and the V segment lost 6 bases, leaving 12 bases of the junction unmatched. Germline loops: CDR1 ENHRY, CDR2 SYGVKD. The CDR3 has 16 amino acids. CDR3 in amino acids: CAISDSLGQGGTEAFF. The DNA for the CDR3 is TGTGCCATCAGCGACTCCTTGGGACAGGGCGGCACTGAAGCTTTCTTT.

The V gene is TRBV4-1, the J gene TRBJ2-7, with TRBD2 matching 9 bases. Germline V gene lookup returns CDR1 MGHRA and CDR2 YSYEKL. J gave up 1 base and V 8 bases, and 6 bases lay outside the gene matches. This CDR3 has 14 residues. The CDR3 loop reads CASPRTSASYEQYF. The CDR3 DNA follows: TGCGCCAGCCCGCGGACTAGCGCGTCCTACGAGCAGTACTTC.

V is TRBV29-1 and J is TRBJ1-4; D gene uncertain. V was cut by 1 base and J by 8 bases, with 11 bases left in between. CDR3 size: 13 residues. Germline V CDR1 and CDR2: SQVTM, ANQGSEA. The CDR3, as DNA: TGCAGCGTTGAAGGCCCGGTGGGCGAAAAACTGTTTTTT. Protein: CSVEGPVGEKLFF.

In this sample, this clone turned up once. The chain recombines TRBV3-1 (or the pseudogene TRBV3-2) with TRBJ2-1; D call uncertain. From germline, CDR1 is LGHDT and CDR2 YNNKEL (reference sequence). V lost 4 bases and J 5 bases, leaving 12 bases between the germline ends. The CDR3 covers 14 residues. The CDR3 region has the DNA TGTGCCAGCAGCCGTTGGGTTCAGGACAATGAGCAGTTCTTC. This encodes CASSRWVQDNEQFF.

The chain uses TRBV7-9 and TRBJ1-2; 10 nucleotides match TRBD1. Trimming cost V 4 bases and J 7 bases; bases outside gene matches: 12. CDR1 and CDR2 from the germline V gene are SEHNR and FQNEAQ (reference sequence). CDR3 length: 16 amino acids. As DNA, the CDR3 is TGTGCCAGCAGCTCTTTTCAGGACAGGGACAGGGGTGGCTACACCTTC. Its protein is CASSSFQDRDRGGYTF.